These T cell receptor beta chains were read from a single sample in a study of cytomegalovirus exposure and HLA in healthy donors. Data came from immunoSEQ multiplex PCR; TCRdb stores just in-frame clones and leaves some out. The table lists 100,000 to 150,000 clones, 78% of them singletons, with approximately 1.5% in the top ten. The sample was PBMCs. The receptors shown here come from a female donor in good health and CMV-seronegative. Both conserved end residues are part of each CDR3. A D gene is named only where the DNA matches it firmly. Size is stated for part of the rows, as once, few or many counts, or as a class when the clone is expanded.

v_call	j_call	d_call	clone_size	cdr3_aa	cdr3_nt
TRBV28	TRBJ2-7	NA	NA	CASSLTLGGQGYYEQYF	TGTGCCAGCAGTTTAACCCTCGGGGGGCAGGGTTACTACGAGCAGTACTTC
TRBV6-1	TRBJ2-1	TRBD2	NA	CASSEFGLAGYNEQFF	TGTGCCAGCAGTGAATTTGGGCTAGCGGGCTACAATGAGCAGTTCTTC
TRBV11-2	TRBJ1-1	NA	few	CASSLDRVWNTEAFF	TGTGCCAGCAGCTTAGACAGGGTGTGGAACACTGAAGCTTTCTTT
TRBV19	TRBJ2-5	NA	NA	CASSIQGETQYF	TGTGCCAGTAGTATTCAGGGAGAGACCCAGTACTTC
TRBV11-2	TRBJ2-3	TRBD1	NA	CASSLSGGADTQYF	TGTGCCAGCAGCTTATCAGGGGGCGCGGATACGCAGTATTTT
TRBV6-8	TRBJ1-5	TRBD1	NA	CASSYSRQQGARSNQPQHF	TGTGCCAGCAGTTACTCGCGACAACAGGGGGCGCGGAGCAATCAGCCCCAGCATTTT
TRBV4-1	TRBJ2-1	NA	NA	CASSQFPTSSYNEQFF	TGCGCCAGCAGCCAATTTCCTACGAGCTCCTACAATGAGCAGTTCTTC
TRBV7-2	TRBJ1-4	TRBD1	once	CASSGRGRDEKLFF	TGTGCCAGCAGCGGCAGGGGGCGGGATGAAAAACTGTTTTTT
TRBV7-2	TRBJ2-2	NA	NA	CASSWVGAVTGELFF	TGTGCCAGCAGCTGGGTTGGGGCGGTCACAGGGGAGCTGTTTTTT
TRBV4-3	TRBJ1-1	NA	NA	CASSQDVGSGSEAFF	TGCGCCAGCAGCCAAGATGTGGGATCAGGGTCTGAAGCTTTCTTT
TRBV28	TRBJ1-1	NA	NA	CASSLASSGPNTEAFF	TGTGCCAGCAGTTTGGCCTCCAGTGGGCCGAACACTGAAGCTTTCTTT
TRBV6-6	TRBJ2-2	NA	NA	CASSPVQISGELFF	TGTGCCAGCAGTCCAGTGCAAATTTCCGGGGAGCTGTTTTTT
TRBV5-4	TRBJ2-6	NA	NA	CASSLDVWAVSGANVLTF	TGTGCCAGCAGCTTGGATGTGTGGGCAGTCTCTGGGGCCAACGTCCTGACTTTC
TRBV5-1	TRBJ2-1	TRBD1	NA	CASEQGRQGAGNEQFF	TGCGCCAGCGAGCAAGGGAGACAGGGGGCCGGCAATGAGCAGTTCTTC
TRBV5-1	TRBJ2-5	TRBD2	NA	CASSLEAGAPGRQYF	TGCGCCAGCAGCTTGGAAGCGGGAGCTCCGGGGAGGCAGTACTTC
TRBV9	TRBJ2-7	NA	NA	CASSVGSGGHFYEQYF	TGTGCCAGCAGCGTAGGTTCTGGGGGACACTTCTACGAGCAGTACTTC
TRBV7-2	TRBJ2-2	TRBD2	NA	CASSRGLAGATGELFF	TGTGCCAGCAGCCGCGGACTAGCGGGAGCCACCGGGGAGCTGTTTTTT
TRBV5-1	TRBJ1-5	NA	NA	CASSLSGQSNQPQHF	TGCGCCAGCAGCTTGTCAGGACAGAGCAATCAGCCCCAGCATTTT
TRBV11-2	TRBJ2-7	NA	NA	CASSLLRDSYEQYF	TGTGCCAGCAGCTTACTGAGGGACTCCTACGAGCAGTACTTC
TRBV6-5	TRBJ2-2	TRBD1	NA	CASSYIRTGGTGELFF	TGTGCCAGCAGTTACATCAGGACAGGGGGCACCGGGGAGCTGTTTTTT
TRBV30	TRBJ1-6	NA	NA	CAWGETDLYHF	TGTGCCTGGGGGGAGACGGACCTATACCACTTT
TRBV18	TRBJ2-5	NA	few	CASSSSETQYF	TGTGCCAGCTCATCTTCGGAGACCCAGTACTTC
TRBV4-2	TRBJ2-3	TRBD2	NA	CASSSMGLAVPGDTQYF	TGTGCCAGCAGCTCTATGGGACTAGCGGTCCCCGGGGATACGCAGTATTTT
TRBV4-2	TRBJ1-1	NA	NA	CASSQDTWGRGTEAFF	TGTGCCAGCAGCCAAGATACATGGGGTAGGGGCACTGAAGCTTTCTTT
TRBV7-3	TRBJ2-1	TRBD2	NA	CASSPLAVINNEQFF	TGTGCCAGCAGCCCACTAGCGGTGATTAACAATGAGCAGTTCTTC
TRBV10-3	TRBJ1-1	TRBD1	NA	CAISETGTGGGDTEAFF	TGTGCCATCAGTGAAACCGGGACAGGGGGCGGGGACACTGAAGCTTTCTTT
TRBV4-3	TRBJ2-3	NA	NA	CASSHKQGNTQYF	TGCGCCAGCAGCCATAAACAGGGAAACACGCAGTATTTT
TRBV14	TRBJ2-3	TRBD2	NA	CASSQGRGSGKRTDTQYF	TGTGCCAGCAGCCAAGGTCGAGGTAGCGGGAAAAGGACAGATACGCAGTATTTT
TRBV28	TRBJ2-2	TRBD2	NA	CASRPGLAGAGELFF	TGTGCCAGCAGGCCGGGACTAGCGGGAGCCGGGGAGCTGTTTTTT
TRBV4-3	TRBJ2-1	TRBD2	NA	CASSHLAGSYNEQFF	TGCGCCAGCAGCCACCTAGCGGGGTCCTACAATGAGCAGTTCTTC
TRBV2	TRBJ2-5	TRBD2	NA	CASRKGLAGGVEQYF	TGTGCCAGCAGGAAGGGACTAGCGGGAGGGGTAGAGCAGTACTTC
TRBV25-1	TRBJ2-7	NA	few	CASSDTGSSYEQYF	TGTGCCAGCAGTGATACAGGGAGCTCCTACGAGCAGTACTTC
TRBV29-1	TRBJ1-2	NA	NA	CSGLRGINGYTF	TGCAGCGGCCTAAGGGGGATCAATGGCTACACCTTC
TRBV5-1	TRBJ1-4	NA	NA	CASRDFGMEKLFF	TGCGCCAGTAGGGACTTTGGAATGGAAAAACTGTTTTTT
TRBV28	TRBJ1-1	NA	NA	CASSPRGTEAFF	TGTGCCAGCAGTCCGCGGGGAACTGAAGCTTTCTTT
TRBV7-9	TRBJ2-5	NA	NA	CASSPLPETQYF	TGTGCCAGCAGCCCCCTCCCGGAGACCCAGTACTTC
TRBV19	TRBJ1-2	NA	NA	CASSEFQGYGYTF	TGTGCCAGTAGTGAATTCCAGGGGTATGGCTACACCTTC
TRBV6-5	TRBJ1-5	NA	NA	CASSPFGGAGQPQHF	TGTGCCAGCAGTCCCTTCGGGGGGGCGGGTCAGCCCCAGCATTTT
TRBV7-9	TRBJ1-5	TRBD1	NA	CASSLGQFNQPQHF	TGTGCCAGCAGCTTGGGACAGTTCAATCAGCCCCAGCATTTT
TRBV27	TRBJ2-7	NA	NA	CASSFTAGLYEQYF	TGTGCCAGCAGTTTCACCGCAGGACTTTACGAGCAGTACTTC
TRBV11-2	TRBJ1-4	TRBD1	NA	CASSLDLGQKNEKLFF	TGTGCCAGCAGCCTAGACCTGGGACAGAAGAATGAAAAACTGTTTTTT
TRBV7-2	TRBJ1-5	NA	NA	CASSSDLDDQPQHF	TGTGCCAGCAGCTCGGACTTGGACGATCAGCCCCAGCATTTT
TRBV6-5	TRBJ1-3	TRBD1	once	CASKDRSNSGNTIYF	TGTGCCAGCAAGGACAGGTCAAATTCTGGAAACACCATATATTTT
TRBV29-1	TRBJ1-1	NA	NA	CSVEVGAGDTEAFF	TGCAGCGTTGAAGTTGGGGCAGGGGACACTGAAGCTTTCTTT
TRBV4-1	TRBJ2-7	NA	NA	CASSQERDGWGGGQYF	TGCGCCAGCAGCCAAGAAAGGGATGGGTGGGGGGGCGGGCAGTACTTC
TRBV11-2	TRBJ2-7	TRBD1	NA	CASSPMTGDEQYF	TGTGCCAGCAGCCCAATGACAGGGGACGAGCAGTACTTC